This TCR beta chain was profiled in a study of glioma-infiltrating T cells. Trimming removed 5 bases from V and 3 bases from J; junction bases left unmatched: 13. The CDR3 runs 17 residues. CDR1 is MDHEN, CDR2 SYDVKM, per germline. Findings of the study overall: Tissue and blood shared very few CDR3 sequences.

This clonotype was observed many times. Its antigen is unknown. The iRepertoire nested amplicon-rescue multiplex PCR amplified TCR alpha and beta CDR3s from RNA. Each CDR3 protein is one row after TCRdb ran MiXCR on the multiplex PCR reads. Of about 4,900 distinct CDR3 sequences in the sample, 31% are singletons; the top ten hold under 7.5%. Sequenced material: glioma tissue, nonneoplastic brain tissue, or PBMCs (not recorded which). The gene calls are TRBV28 and TRBJ1-5; the match to TRBD1 covers 7 bases. The clonotype originates from a human donor with low-grade glioma or glioblastoma, undergoing nonglioma brain surgery, or in good health (not recorded which). The CDR3 spells CASSPPKRTGANQPQHF. Here the CDR3 DNA reads TGTGCCAGCAGTCCACCTAAAAGGACAGGAGCCAATCAGCCCCAGCATTTT.